These 32 T cell receptor beta chains were all obtained from the same sample, sequenced in a study of sequential checkpoint blockade in melanoma. Treatment described: randomized to nivolumab then ipilimumab (arm A) or the reverse (arm B). Assay used: immunoSEQ multiplex PCR; TCRdb lists only in-frame clones, some missing. The repertoire holds approximately 34,000 clones, with almost 85% as singletons. The sequenced sample was CD8+ T cells sorted from blood (inferred from file names), obtained from a patient given nivolumab and ipilimumab in sequence. These receptors all come from a human donor with melanoma.

The chain combines TRBV10-1 with TRBJ2-2, with 8 bases lining up with TRBD1. The CDR3 consists of 15 residues. The germline gives CDR1 WNHNN, CDR2 SYGVQD (reference sequence). J lost 1 base, V lost 6 bases, and 4 bases had no gene match. CDR3 sequence (DNA): TGCGCCAGCAGGCCCGGACAGGGGAACACCGGGGAGCTGTTTTTT. Its translation: CASRPGQGNTGELFF.

This clone was observed once. This rearrangement joins TRBV6-5 to TRBJ2-5, with D perhaps TRBD2 (6 bases). With the DNA end fitting TRBJ2-7 better, the J assignment may be wrong. The CDR3 totals 13 residues. Germline CDR1 is MNHEY and CDR2 is SVGAGI. CDR3 amino acids: CASSSARDSEQYF. CDR3 nucleotide sequence: TGTGCCAGCAGTTCTGCCCGGGACTCCGAGCAGTACTTC.

The rearrangement links TRBV19 to TRBJ2-7; tentatively, D is TRBD1 (6 bases). This CDR3 spans 14 amino acids. Trimming took off 5 bases at V and 1 base at J, with 12 bases between the two ends. The germline gives CDR1 LNHDA, CDR2 SQIVND (reference sequence). The CDR3 loop is CASSSAQGSYEQYF. CDR3 in DNA: TGTGCCAGTAGTTCAGCACAGGGATCCTACGAGCAGTACTTC.

This clone was seen only once. This chain uses TRBV6-1 with TRBJ1-2, with TRBD1 matching 8 bases. The V and J ends lost 2 bases and 2 bases, in that order; junction bases with no gene match: 7. There are 16 residues in the CDR3. Germline CDR1 is MNHNS and CDR2 is SASEGT. The CDR3 is CASSEIWTGMNYGYTF. CDR3 bases: TGTGCCAGCAGTGAAATTTGGACAGGGATGAACTATGGCTACACCTTC.

CDR3 sequence (DNA): TGTGCCAGCAGCCTAGCGGGAGAATACAATGAGCAGTTCTTC. This codes for CASSLAGEYNEQFF. The genes are TRBV27 and TRBJ2-1; 10 bases are shared with TRBD2. J gave up 4 bases and V 6 bases, and 3 bases lay outside the gene matches. Germline loops: CDR1 MNHEY, CDR2 SMNVEV (reference sequence). The CDR3 has 14 residues.

J is TRBJ2-7 and V is TRBV27; 9 nucleotides match TRBD1. CDR1 MNHEY and CDR2 SMNVEV come from the germline V gene (reference sequence). This CDR3 has 14 residues. With 3 bases clipped from V and 3 bases from J, the junction kept 3 bases outside the gene matches. The CDR3: CASSFRQGGYEQYF. CDR3 coding DNA: TGTGCCAGCAGTTTCCGACAGGGGGGCTACGAGCAGTACTTC.

The rearrangement joins TRBV5-6 to TRBJ2-5, with D uncertain. V dropped 4 bases and J dropped 1 base, with 8 bases sitting between them. CDR1 is SGHDT, CDR2 YYEEEE, per germline. The CDR3 is 13 amino acids. The CDR3 sequence: CASSLCTQETQYF. The CDR3, as DNA: TGTGCCAGCAGCCTATGTACCCAAGAGACCCAGTACTTC.

J is TRBJ1-1 and V is TRBV6-5; D remains unclear. Germline assignment: CDR1 MNHEY and CDR2 SVGAGI. The V end lost 3 bases, the J end lost 1 base, and 6 bases lay between the germline ends. The CDR3 runs 13 residues. The CDR3 spells CASSYSENTEAFF. The CDR3 DNA is TGTGCCAGCAGTTATTCAGAGAACACTGAAGCTTTCTTT.

The table lists this clone with a count of one. The J gene is TRBJ1-2, the V gene TRBV15, with 10 nucleotides matching TRBD1. The CDR3 sequence is 15 residues long. From germline, CDR1 is LNHNV and CDR2 YYDKDF (reference sequence). Germline trimming cut 3 bases from V and 6 bases from J; bases unmatched to any gene: 7. CDR3 DNA: TGTGCCACCAGCAGCAGAAGACAGGGGGCCGATGGCTACACCTTC. Protein sequence: CATSSRRQGADGYTF.

DNA for the CDR3: TGTGCCAGCAGCTTCAGGGGTATAGATACGCAGTATTTT. Its protein product is CASSFRGIDTQYF. The rearrangement joins TRBV13 to TRBJ2-3; D is perhaps TRBD1 (6 bases). V lost 3 bases and J lost 5, with 9 bases in between. CDR1 and CDR2 (germline): PRHDT, FYEKMQ (reference sequence). This CDR3 is 13 amino acids long. Based on the CDR3 plus reference TRBV13 and TRBJ2-3, the full variable domain is AAGVIQSPRHLIKEKRETATLKCYPIPRHDTVYWYQQGPGQDPQFLISFYEKMQSDKGSIPDRFSAQQFSDYHSELNMSSLELGDSALYFCASSFRGIDTQYFGPGTRLTVL.

The rearrangement uses TRBV7-6 and TRBJ2-1; D ambiguous. The CDR3 runs 20 residues. CDR1 SGHVS and CDR2 FNYEAQ come from the germline V gene. V was clipped by 6 bases and J by 5 bases, with 32 bases between them. DNA of the CDR3: TGTGCCAGCAGTTTGTTGTCCCAGCCCTACGTCCAGCGTCACAACAATGAGCAGTTCTTC. The encoded protein is CASSLLSQPYVQRHNNEQFF.

The chain couples TRBV7-2 to TRBJ2-7; 8 nucleotides align to TRBD1. Trimming cost V 0 bases and J 6 bases; bases outside gene matches: 4. This CDR3 is built from 14 residues. CDR1 and CDR2 (germline): SGHTA, FQGNSA. The CDR3 DNA reads TGTGCCAGCAGCTTAGCCCAGGGGGCAGCCGAGCAGTACTTC. Translating it yields CASSLAQGAAEQYF.

The chain joins TRBV4-1 to TRBJ2-7; TRBD2 might be the D (6 bases). V lost 4 bases and J lost 2, with 9 bases in between. This CDR3 spans 13 amino acids. From germline, CDR1 is MGHRA and CDR2 YSYEKL. The CDR3: CASSPGVPYEQYF. The CDR3 DNA sequence: TGCGCCAGCAGCCCGGGGGTCCCCTACGAGCAGTACTTC.

V is TRBV4-1 and J is TRBJ2-7; a possible D gene is TRBD2 (5 bases). Trimming left V 0 bases short and J 3 bases short, with 12 bases between. The CDR3 is 15 residues long. CDR1 MGHRA and CDR2 YSYEKL come from the germline V gene. CDR3 in DNA: TGCGCCAGCAGCCAAGATAGCGAAGAGATCTACGAGCAGTACTTC. As protein: CASSQDSEEIYEQYF.

The chain joins TRBV30 to TRBJ2-6; weak D call: TRBD1 (5 bases). The CDR3 spans 15 residues. V gave up 3 bases and J gave up 0 bases, with 9 bases separating them. Germline values: CDR1 GTSNPN, CDR2 SVGIG (reference sequence). The CDR3 nucleotides read TGTGCCTGGAGCGAAGGGGCCTCTGGGGCCAACGTCCTGACTTTC. Translating gives CAWSEGASGANVLTF.

The chain carries TRBV5-6 and TRBJ1-2, with 10 bases aligning to TRBD1. The trim removed 6 bases at V and 3 bases at J, leaving 5 bases unmatched. CDR3 length: 14 amino acids. Germline V gives CDR1 SGHDT, CDR2 YYEEEE. CDR3 residues: CASTLGTGDYGYTF. The CDR3 region has the DNA TGTGCCAGCACCCTCGGGACAGGGGACTATGGCTACACCTTC.

This chain joins TRBV13 and TRBJ1-2; 9 bases match TRBD1. Unmatched junction bases numbered 2, after V lost 0 bases and J lost 0 bases. The CDR3 extends over 16 amino acids. Germline CDR1 PRHDT, CDR2 FYEKMQ (reference sequence). CDR3 loop: CASSLGTGGSNYGYTF. The CDR3 nucleotides are TGTGCCAGCAGCTTAGGGACAGGGGGTTCTAACTATGGCTACACCTTC.

This chain links TRBV2 with TRBJ2-5; 7 bases map to TRBD1. This CDR3 is built from 14 residues. Trimming cost V 6 bases and J 3 bases; bases outside gene matches: 7. Per the germline V gene, CDR1 is SNHLY and CDR2 is FYNNEI. CDR3 nucleotide sequence: TGTGCCAGCAGCCCGGGACAGTATGAAGAGACCCAGTACTTC. Translation: CASSPGQYEETQYF. Full variable domain (remainder filled in from reference TRBV2 and TRBJ2-5): EPEVTQTPSHQVTQMGQEVILRCVPISNHLYFYWYRQILGQKVEFLVSFYNNEISEKSEIFDDQFSVERPDGSNFTLKIRSTKLEDSAMYFCASSPGQYEETQYFGPGTRLLVL.

V is TRBV9 and J is TRBJ2-3, with 13 bases identical to TRBD2. This CDR3 has 15 residues. Germline CDR1 SGDLS, CDR2 YYNGEE. Trimming took 2 bases from V and 5 from J; bases not matched to a gene: 2. CDR3 residues: CASSVGTSGEDTQYF. The CDR3 DNA follows: TGTGCCAGCAGCGTTGGGACTAGCGGGGAAGATACGCAGTATTTT.

The chain employs TRBV9 and TRBJ2-7; 9 bases match TRBD1. CDR3 length: 16 amino acids. Looked up from germline, CDR1 is SGDLS and CDR2 is YYNGEE. After removal of 0 bases from V and 1 base from J, the junction contained 5 bases not matched to a gene. The CDR3: CASSVGSGTGSYEQYF. In DNA, the CDR3 is TGTGCCAGCAGCGTAGGATCCGGGACAGGGTCCTACGAGCAGTACTTC. The variable domain in full, with the rest retrieved from reference TRBV9 and TRBJ2-7, is DSGVTQTPKHLITATGQRVTLRCSPRSGDLSVYWYQQSLDQGLQFLIQYYNGEERAKGNILERFSAQQFPDLHSELNLSSLELGDSALYFCASSVGSGTGSYEQYFGPGTRLTVT.

The chain recombines TRBV13 with TRBJ2-5; 8 nucleotides align to TRBD1. This CDR3 contains 15 residues. Germline V lookup: CDR1 PRHDT, CDR2 FYEKMQ (reference sequence). With 5 bases clipped from V and 5 bases from J, the junction kept 10 bases outside the gene matches. DNA of the CDR3: TGTGCCAGCAGCCCTTTTGCAGGGGGCATCGAGACCCAGTACTTC. Translation gives CASSPFAGGIETQYF.

This chain joins TRBV4-2 and TRBJ2-7; a possible D gene is TRBD2 (6 bases). Trimming stripped 4 bases from V and 4 bases from J, with 17 bases between. The CDR3 length is 15 residues. Germline V lookup: CDR1 LGHNA, CDR2 YNFKEQ. CDR3 protein: CASSLSNSGSYEQYF. The CDR3 coding sequence is TGTGCCAGCAGCCTCTCTAATAGCGGTTCTTACGAGCAGTACTTC.

The V gene is TRBV4-1, the J gene TRBJ1-1, with TRBD1 matching over 7 bases. Trimming took 1 base from V and 8 from J; bases not matched to a gene: 4. Germline CDR1 reads MGHRA; CDR2 reads YSYEKL. This CDR3 is 13 amino acids long. The DNA of the CDR3 is TGCGCCAGCAGCCAAGCCCCACAGGGGGAAGCTTTCTTT. As protein: CASSQAPQGEAFF.

This clone has a single count. The chain is built from TRBV27 and TRBJ2-2, with D perhaps matching TRBD1 (5 bases). Looked up from germline, CDR1 is MNHEY and CDR2 is SMNVEV (reference sequence). Trimming left V 8 bases short and J 6 bases short, with 16 bases between. This CDR3 region has 14 residues. CDR3 protein: CASALIGVAGELFF. CDR3 nucleotide sequence: TGTGCCAGCGCTCTTATAGGGGTGGCCGGGGAGCTGTTTTTT.

The chain employs TRBV5-4 and TRBJ2-7, with 11 bases lining up with TRBD2. The junction had 7 bases not matched to a gene; V was cut back by 3 bases and J by 11 bases. From germline, CDR1 is SGHNT and CDR2 YYREEE (reference sequence). The CDR3 has 13 residues. CDR3 sequence reads: CASSSRTSGSEYF. The DNA for the CDR3 is TGTGCCAGCAGCTCGCGGACTAGCGGGTCGGAGTACTTC.

The chain has TRBV4-1 and TRBJ2-5; a weak D match, TRBD1 (5 bases). The CDR3 spans 16 residues. Trimming pared 2 bases from V and 5 bases from J, leaving 18 bases between. CDR1 and CDR2 from the germline V gene are MGHRA and YSYEKL. CDR3 residues: CASSQQLGHPDETQYF. As DNA, the CDR3 is TGCGCCAGCAGCCAACAACTCGGACACCCCGACGAGACCCAGTACTTC.

The chain couples TRBV28 to TRBJ2-5; 10 bases line up with TRBD2. With 5 bases clipped from V and 5 bases from J, the junction kept 5 bases outside the gene matches. Germline values: CDR1 MDHEN, CDR2 SYDVKM. The CDR3 has 14 amino acids. The CDR3, as DNA: TGTGCCAGCAGTCCCAGGACTAGCGGCGAGACCCAGTACTTC. Translating it yields CASSPRTSGETQYF.

The chain employs TRBV28 and TRBJ2-5; 9 bases match TRBD1. The CDR3 is 11 amino acids. Per the germline V gene, CDR1 is MDHEN and CDR2 is SYDVKM. Unmatched junction bases numbered 5, after V lost 7 bases and J lost 11 bases. In DNA form, the CDR3 reads TGTGCCAGCAAGCGGACAGGGGAGCAGTACTTC. It is translated as CASKRTGEQYF. The whole variable domain, remainder taken from reference TRBV28 and TRBJ2-5, is DVKVTQSSRYLVKRTGEKVFLECVQDMDHENMFWYRQDPGLGLRLIYFSYDVKMKEKGDIPEGYSVSREKKERFSLILESASTNQTSMYLCASKRTGEQYFGPGTRLLVL.

V and J are TRBV29-1 and TRBJ2-2, with D perhaps TRBD1 (6 bases). The CDR3 consists of 15 residues. CDR1 and CDR2 (germline): SQVTM, ANQGSEA. V lost 6 bases to trimming and J lost 3 bases, with 17 bases between them. As DNA, the CDR3 is TGCAGCGTAGGAGGCCGGGACAAAGACACCGGGGAGCTGTTTTTT. Encoded protein: CSVGGRDKDTGELFF.

This chain connects TRBV7-2 to TRBJ2-7, with a weak D call TRBD2 (5 bases). The V end was cut by 5 bases, the J end by 3 bases, with 17 bases between. The CDR3 is made up of 15 amino acids. Looked up from germline, CDR1 is SGHTA and CDR2 is FQGNSA. The CDR3 sequence is CASSPSYSKHYEQYF. CDR3 DNA sequence: TGTGCCAGCAGCCCTAGCTACTCGAAGCACTACGAGCAGTACTTC.

This sequence joins TRBV15 and TRBJ1-5; the D is unclear. Per the germline V gene, CDR1 is LNHNV and CDR2 is YYDKDF (reference sequence). The CDR3 is made up of 15 amino acids. The V end was cut by 0 bases, the J end by 1 base, with 7 bases between. CDR3 in amino acids: CATSRDYASNQPQHF. CDR3 nucleotides: TGTGCCACCAGCAGAGATTACGCGAGCAATCAGCCCCAGCATTTT. The variable domain in full, with the rest retrieved from reference TRBV15 and TRBJ1-5, is DAMVIQNPRYQVTQFGKPVTLSCSQTLNHNVMYWYQQKSSQAPKLLFHYYDKDFNNEADTPDNFQSRRPNTSFCFLDIRSPGLGDTAMYLCATSRDYASNQPQHFGDGTRLSIL.

The CDR3 loop is CASTQPRDRAYAGELFF. DNA of the CDR3: TGTGCCAGCACTCAACCCCGGGACAGGGCTTACGCCGGGGAGCTGTTTTTT. The chain is built from TRBV28 and TRBJ2-2, with 9 positions matching TRBD1. J gave up 6 bases and V 7 bases, and 15 bases lay outside the gene matches. The CDR3 has 17 amino acids. CDR1 and CDR2 from the germline V gene are MDHEN and SYDVKM.